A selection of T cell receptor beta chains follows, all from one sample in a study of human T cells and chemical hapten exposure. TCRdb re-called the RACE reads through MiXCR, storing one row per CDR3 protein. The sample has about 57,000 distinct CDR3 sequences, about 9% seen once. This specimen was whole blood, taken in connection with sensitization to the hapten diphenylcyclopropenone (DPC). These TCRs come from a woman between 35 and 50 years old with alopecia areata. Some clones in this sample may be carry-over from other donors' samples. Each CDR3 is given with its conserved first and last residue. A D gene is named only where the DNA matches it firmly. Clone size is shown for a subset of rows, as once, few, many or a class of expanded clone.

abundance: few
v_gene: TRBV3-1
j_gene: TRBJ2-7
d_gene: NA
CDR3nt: TGTGCCAGCAGCCAAGCACGGGTCGAGCAGTACTTC
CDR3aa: CASSQARVEQYF

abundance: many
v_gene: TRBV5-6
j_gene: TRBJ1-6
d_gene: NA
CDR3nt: TGTGCCAGCACCGAATCGGGGACGGATTCACCCCTCCACTTT
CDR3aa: CASTESGTDSPLHF

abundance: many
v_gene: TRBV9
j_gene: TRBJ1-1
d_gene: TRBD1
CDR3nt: TGTGCCAGCAGCGGACAGGGCTCCACTGAAGCTTTCTTT
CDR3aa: CASSGQGSTEAFF

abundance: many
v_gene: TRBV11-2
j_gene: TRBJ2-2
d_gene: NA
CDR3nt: TGTGCCAGCAGGGGGGCAGGGTCCACCGGGGAGCTGTTTTTT
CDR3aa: CASRGAGSTGELFF

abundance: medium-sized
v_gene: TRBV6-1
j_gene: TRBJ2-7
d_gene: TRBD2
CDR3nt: TGTGCCAGTTCCCCGACTAGCTACTACGAGCAGTACTTC
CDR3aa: CASSPTSYYEQYF

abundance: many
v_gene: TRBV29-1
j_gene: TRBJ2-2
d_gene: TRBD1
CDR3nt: TGCAGCGTTGGGGAAGGGGGCGCGGGCACCGGGGAGCTGTTTTTT
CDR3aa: CSVGEGGAGTGELFF

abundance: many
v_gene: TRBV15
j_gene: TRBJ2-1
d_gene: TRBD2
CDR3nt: TGTGCCACCCTAGGGCGGGGGAGCTCCTACAATGAGCAGTTCTTC
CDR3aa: CATLGRGSSYNEQFF

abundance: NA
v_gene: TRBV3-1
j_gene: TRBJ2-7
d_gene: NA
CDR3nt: TGTGCCAGCAGCCAAATGACAGAATACGAGCAGTACTTC
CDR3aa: CASSQMTEYEQYF

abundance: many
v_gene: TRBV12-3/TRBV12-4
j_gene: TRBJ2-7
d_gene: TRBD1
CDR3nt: TGTGCCAGCACCTCGACAGGGAATCTCGCCTACGAGCAGTACTTC
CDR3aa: CASTSTGNLAYEQYF

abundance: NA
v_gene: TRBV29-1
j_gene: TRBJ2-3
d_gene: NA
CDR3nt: TGCAGCGTCAGTCCTAGCACAGATACGCAGTATTTT
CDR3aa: CSVSPSTDTQYF

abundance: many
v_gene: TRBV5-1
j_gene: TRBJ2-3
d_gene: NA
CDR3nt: TGCGCCAGCAGCTTGGTGCGTAGCACAGATACGCAGTATTTT
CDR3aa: CASSLVRSTDTQYF

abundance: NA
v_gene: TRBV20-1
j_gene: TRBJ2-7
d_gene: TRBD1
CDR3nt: TGCAGTGCTCTGGGACAGGCCTCCCCCTACGAGCAGAACTTC
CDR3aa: CSALGQASPYEQNF

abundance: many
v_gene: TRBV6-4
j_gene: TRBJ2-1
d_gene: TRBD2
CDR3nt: TGTGCCAGCAGTCCAGCGGGGGGGCTGGGGACGGAGTTCTTC
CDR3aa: CASSPAGGLGTEFF

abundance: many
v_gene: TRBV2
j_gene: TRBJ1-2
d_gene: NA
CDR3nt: TGTGCCAGCAGTCCCACCCGATCGGGGACCTATGGCTACACCTTC
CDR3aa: CASSPTRSGTYGYTF

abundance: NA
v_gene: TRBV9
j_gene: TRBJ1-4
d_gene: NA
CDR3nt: TGTGCCAGCAGCGTTGGGCAGACAACTAATGAAAAACTGTTTTTT
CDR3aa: CASSVGQTTNEKLFF

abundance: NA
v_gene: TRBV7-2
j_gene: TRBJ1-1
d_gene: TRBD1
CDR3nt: TGTGCCAGCAGCCCTAGACGAGGGGACAGCACTGAAGCTTTCTTT
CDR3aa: CASSPRRGDSTEAFF

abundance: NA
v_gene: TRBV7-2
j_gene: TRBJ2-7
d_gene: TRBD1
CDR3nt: TGTGCCAGCAGCCCGCGCAGGGGACAGGGGGTCTCCGAGCAGTACTTC
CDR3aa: CASSPRRGQGVSEQYF

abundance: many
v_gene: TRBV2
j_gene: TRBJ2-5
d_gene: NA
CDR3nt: TGTGCCAGCAACCTCCAAGAGACCCAGTACTTC
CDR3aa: CASNLQETQYF